This paragraph covers one T cell receptor (beta chain) sequence. Its specificity is not known. The data are from a study of CD4 T cells in relation to SARS-CoV-2 and coronaviruses. The assay was immunoSEQ multiplex PCR, and TCRdb's table has in-frame clones only and misses some. The sample consists of some 40,000 clones, roughly 85% of them appearing once. Whole-study findings and limits: Pre-pandemic and post-infection samples never came from the same donor.

The material sequenced was memory CD4+ T cells from PBMCs. This TCR was sampled from an adult with COVID-19.

CDR3 nucleotide sequence: TGCAGCGTTAGGACGGCCCGATATACGCAGTATTTT. Translation: CSVRTARYTQYF. The rearrangement joins TRBV29-1 to TRBJ2-3; D gene unclear. The CDR3 sequence is 12 residues long. V shed 5 bases and J shed 7 bases, with 13 bases lying between them. CDR1 is SQVTM and CDR2 is ANQGSEA in the germline V gene.